These 24 T cell receptor beta chains share one sample of origin, sequenced in a study of tumor-infiltrating lymphocytes in primary liver carcinoma. The source of the blood RNA was unsorted whole blood, and germline DNA was extracted as well. Making TCR beta cDNA involved around 520 ng total RNA and a constant-region primer. Three rounds of nested multiplex PCR with slightly modified ARM-PCR produced TCR beta libraries. The first two PCR rounds used TRBV1-TRBV30 primers with a Cbeta primer, approximately 10 cycles each. Via MiXCR, TCRdb re-called the multiplex PCR reads, giving one row per CDR3 protein. The top ten clones hold 7% to 8.5% of a sample with nearly 200,000 distinct CDR3 sequences, 65% of them seen once. The sequenced sample was peripheral blood. These receptors were collected from a woman aged 55 to 70 with primary liver carcinoma and hepatitis B virus infection.

This clonotype was detected only a few times. With a much larger clone just one base away, this may be a read error. Likely a read error: the CDR3 ends without its conserved phenylalanine or tryptophan. This chain links TRBV12-3 or TRBV12-4 with TRBJ2-3; D gene uncertain. The ends were cut back, 3 bases at V and 1 base at J, with 8 bases in the middle. CDR3 length: 14 amino acids. CDR3 region: CASSFSTRTDTQYL. The DNA for the CDR3 is TGTGCCAGCAGTTTTTCGACTCGCACAGATACGCAGTATCTT.

On this clonotype itself: The CDR3 carries no conserved terminal phenylalanine or tryptophan, so it likely arises from a read error. The CDR3 loop reads CASGLNGKETQYL. The CDR3 DNA is TGTGCTAGTGGTTTAAATGGAAAGGAGACCCAGTACTTA. The chain links TRBV12-5 to TRBJ2-5; D gene ambiguous. Trimming took 3 bases from V and 5 from J, leaving 10 bases between them. This CDR3 is 13 amino acids long. Germline CDR1 is LGHNT and CDR2 is FRNRAP.

This clonotype has a single count. Germline is not matched at one junction end, which may reflect a read error. The chain combines TRBV11-2 with TRBJ2-1; D remains unclear. This CDR3 spans 16 amino acids. The germline gives CDR1 SGHAT, CDR2 FQNNGV. The CDR3 is CASSLVRASSYNEQSF. The DNA of the CDR3 is TGTGCCAGCAGCTTAGTCCGGGCGAGCTCCTACAATGAGCAGTCTTTC.

This clonotype was recorded at least ten times. V usage is TRBV29-1 and J usage is TRBJ1-2, with TRBD1 matching 7 bases. The ends lost 6 bases at V and 3 bases at J; junction bases unmatched: 4. Germline assignment: CDR1 SQVTM and CDR2 ANQGSEA. This CDR3 region has 12 residues. The CDR3, as DNA: TGCAGCGTGCGCACAGGGGACTATGGCTACACCTTC. It is translated as CSVRTGDYGYTF.

This clonotype is a singleton in its sample. Being one base from a much bigger clone, this may be a read error. This chain joins TRBV6-7 and TRBJ1-5; D unresolved. TRBV6-7 qualifies as an ORF whose function is uncertain. This CDR3 has 14 residues. V was pared by 5 bases and J by 5 bases, with 13 bases between. The CDR3 sequence is CASSGRGTDQPQHF. The CDR3 nucleotides are TGTGCCAGCAGTGGTCGAGGAACCGATCAGCCCCAGCATTTT.

This chain joins TRBV5-1 and TRBJ2-1; possible D gene TRBD2, 7 bases. V lost 7 bases to trimming and J lost 8 bases, with 22 bases between them. Germline loops: CDR1 SGHRS, CDR2 YFSETQ. The CDR3 is made up of 15 amino acids. CDR3 nucleotide sequence: TGCGCCAGCGGGCGTATACTGGGGGGGCTGGATGAGCAGTTCTTC. It codes for CASGRILGGLDEQFF.

In the case of this clonotype: Compared with germline, one end of the junction differs, possibly owing to a read error. J is TRBJ2-3 and V is TRBV11-3, with D possibly TRBD1 on 5 matching bases. CDR1 SGHNT and CDR2 YENEEA come from the germline V gene. The CDR3 has 12 amino acids. CDR3 in amino acids: CAPPWGTDTEYF. The CDR3 DNA is TGTGCCCCCCCGTGGGGCACAGATACGGAGTATTTT.

This clonotype was picked up many times. This chain joins TRBV11-3 and TRBJ2-1; 13 bases match TRBD2. Trimming removed 5 bases from V and 9 bases from J; junction bases left unmatched: 10. Germline CDR1 is SGHNT and CDR2 is YENEEA. This CDR3 spans 16 amino acids. The CDR3 sequence is CASSLGLAGAGSEQFF. In nucleotides, the CDR3 is TGTGCCAGCAGCCTCGGACTAGCGGGAGCGGGGAGTGAGCAGTTCTTC. Looking up the rest from reference TRBV11-3 and TRBJ2-1 gives the full variable domain: EAGVVQSPRYKIIEKKQPVAFWCNPISGHNTLYWYLQNLGQGPELLIRYENEEAVDDSQLPKDRFSAERLKGVDSTLKIQPAELGDSAVYLCASSLGLAGAGSEQFFGPGTRLTVL.

Details on this clonotype: Sequence at one end of the junction differs from germline and may be a read error. This chain links TRBV11-2 with TRBJ2-2; the D gene is possibly TRBD2 (5 bases). CDR1 is SGHAT, CDR2 FQNNGV, per germline. The CDR3 is 16 amino acids. As DNA, the CDR3 is TGTGGCAGCAGCCTACTAGTGGGAGATTTAACCGGGGAGCTGTTTTTT. Translation gives CGSSLLVGDLTGELFF.

As for this clonotype: At one end the junction does not follow the germline gene, possibly because of a read error. This rearrangement joins TRBV11-2 to TRBJ2-3; possible D gene TRBD1, 6 bases. CDR3 length equals 16 residues. The germline CDR1 and CDR2 sequences are SGHAT and FQNNGV. The CDR3 protein is CASSLGQLQGSDTQYF. DNA of the CDR3: TGTGCCAGCAGCTTAGGTCAATTACAGGGATCTGATACGCAATATTTT.

This clonotype was detected ten times or more. The rearrangement joins TRBV6-6 to TRBJ2-4; tentative D call: TRBD2 (5 bases). This CDR3 comprises 11 residues. Germline loops: CDR1 MNHNY, CDR2 SVGAGI (reference sequence). The V end was cut by 5 bases, the J end by 9 bases, with 8 bases between. In DNA, the CDR3 is TGTGCCAGCAGTCACAGCGGCATTCAGTACTTC. Amino acids: CASSHSGIQYF.

This clonotype was recorded many times. The V call is TRBV11-2, the J call TRBJ2-7; TRBD2 matches 13 bases. V lost 1 base to trimming and J lost 2 bases; unmatched junction nucleotides: 2. This CDR3 spans 16 amino acids. Germline V lookup: CDR1 SGHAT, CDR2 FQNNGV. The CDR3 DNA is TGTGCCAGCAGCTTAGCACTAGCGGGAGGGCCCTACGAGCAGTACTTC. Its translation is CASSLALAGGPYEQYF. Full variable domain (outside the CDR3, taken from reference TRBV11-2 and TRBJ2-7): EAGVAQSPRYKIIEKRQSVAFWCNPISGHATLYWYQQILGQGPKLLIQFQNNGVVDDSQLPKDRFSAERLKGVDSTLKIQPAKLEDSAVYLCASSLALAGGPYEQYFGPGTRLTVT.

This clonotype was detected only a few times. The chain has TRBV4-2 and TRBJ2-1; no clear D gene. V dropped 4 bases and J dropped 0 bases, with 16 bases sitting between them. Germline-derived CDR1 and CDR2 are LGHNA and YNFKEQ. This CDR3 spans 17 amino acids. The CDR3 DNA is TGTGCCAGCAGCCCGGGTACCCCTCGAAGCTCCTACAATGAGCAGTTCTTC. Encoded protein: CASSPGTPRSSYNEQFF.

Turning to this clonotype: This sequence may be a read error, since a much larger clone differs from it by one base. The chain links TRBV10-3 to TRBJ2-1, with 7 bases identical to TRBD1. J was trimmed by 7 bases and V by 9 bases; bases with no gene match: 6. The CDR3 extends over 12 amino acids. Germline CDR1 is ENHRY and CDR2 is SYGVKD. The CDR3 loop reads CAMSRQGNEQFF. The DNA of the CDR3 is TGTGCCATGAGTCGACAGGGAAATGAGCAGTTCTTC.

This clonotype occurred once. This chain uses TRBV28 with TRBJ2-5, with TRBD1 identical over 8 bases. The CDR3 contains 15 residues. Per germline, CDR1 MDHEN and CDR2 SYDVKM. V was clipped by 3 bases and J by 7 bases; unmatched bases: 10. For the CDR3, the DNA is TGTGCCAGCAGTTTGTCCGACAGGGGAATAGCGACCCAGTACTTC. This codes for CASSLSDRGIATQYF.

The V gene is TRBV28, the J gene TRBJ1-5; no clear D gene. This CDR3 has 13 residues. Germline V gene sequence: CDR1 MDHEN, CDR2 SYDVKM. V lost 6 bases and J 5 bases, leaving 11 bases between the germline ends. CDR3 nucleotides: TGTGCCAGCAGCCTGGCCCTTCATCAGCCCCAGCATTTT. Protein: CASSLALHQPQHF. The whole variable domain, remainder taken from reference TRBV28 and TRBJ1-5, is DVKVTQSSRYLVKRTGEKVFLECVQDMDHENMFWYRQDPGLGLRLIYFSYDVKMKEKGDIPEGYSVSREKKERFSLILESASTNQTSMYLCASSLALHQPQHFGDGTRLSIL.

As concerns this clonotype: Mismatch with germline at one junction end may stem from a read error. This sequence joins TRBV11-2 and TRBJ1-1; D remains unclear. CDR1 is SGHAT, CDR2 FQNNGV, per germline. This CDR3 spans 13 amino acids. In nucleotides, the CDR3 is TGTGCCAGCAGTCACACTAACGGGCGGGAAGCTATCTTT. Its translation: CASSHTNGREAIF.

The rearrangement links TRBV11-2 to TRBJ1-4; a weak D match, TRBD1 (5 bases). The length of the CDR3 is 15 residues. Germline V gene sequence: CDR1 SGHAT, CDR2 FQNNGV. Trimming took 5 bases from V and 13 from J, leaving 23 bases between them. CDR3 sequence reads: CASSTTGHGKIPLFF. In DNA, the CDR3 is TGTGCCAGCAGCACGACCGGACATGGAAAAATACCACTGTTTTTT. The full variable domain, in which reference TRBV11-2 and TRBJ1-4 provide the parts outside the CDR3, is EAGVAQSPRYKIIEKRQSVAFWCNPISGHATLYWYQQILGQGPKLLIQFQNNGVVDDSQLPKDRFSAERLKGVDSTLKIQPAKLEDSAVYLCASSTTGHGKIPLFFGSGTQLSVL.

This rearrangement joins TRBV29-1 to TRBJ2-7, with TRBD2 matching 7 bases. Germline V gene data show CDR1 as SQVTM and CDR2 as ANQGSEA. V lost 0 bases to trimming and J lost 10 bases; unmatched junction nucleotides: 9. The CDR3 runs 13 residues. CDR3 loop: CSVEDEGGVDQYF. Written as DNA, the CDR3 is TGCAGCGTTGAAGATGAGGGAGGGGTCGATCAGTACTTC.

The genes are TRBV11-2 and TRBJ2-1; D could derive from TRBD1 or TRBD2 (5 bases each). Germline CDR1 reads SGHAT; CDR2 reads FQNNGV. The CDR3 covers 16 residues. The V gene lost 4 bases and the J gene lost 0 bases, with 13 bases spanning the gap. CDR3 sequence: CASSSSTGLSYNEQFF. DNA of the CDR3: TGTGCCAGCAGCTCGTCGACGGGGCTCTCCTACAATGAGCAGTTCTTC.

In the case of this clonotype: A clone one base away is much larger, so this may be a read error. V and J are TRBV6-6 and TRBJ2-7; maybe TRBD2 (5 bases). CDR1 and CDR2 (germline): MNHNY, SVGAGI (reference sequence). This CDR3 comprises 12 residues. This CDR3 reads CASRKDAWEQCF. As DNA, the CDR3 is TGTGCCAGCAGAAAGGACGCCTGGGAGCAGTGCTTC.

This clonotype was seen repeatedly, ten times or more. This chain connects TRBV6-1 to TRBJ1-1; no definite D call. Trimming removed 6 bases at V and 0 bases at J, with 8 bases between. This CDR3 has 13 residues. Looked up from germline, CDR1 is MNHNS and CDR2 is SASEGT. The CDR3 DNA reads as TGTGCCAGCAGGGAGACATTGAACACTGAAGCTTTCTTT. This translates into CASRETLNTEAFF.

Concerning this clonotype: This may arise from a read error, as a much more abundant clone is one base away. The chain carries TRBV6-5 and TRBJ1-1; weak D call: TRBD1 (5 bases). The CDR3 loop spans 17 amino acids. Germline-derived CDR1 and CDR2 are MNHEY and SVGAGI. The chain's CDR3 is CANSYNSRGGRPTEAFF. CDR3 bases: TGTGCCAACAGTTACAATAGTAGGGGAGGGAGGCCCACTGAAGCTTTCTTT.

V is TRBV6-1 and J is TRBJ2-2; 7 positions match TRBD2. Germline V gene sequence: CDR1 MNHNS, CDR2 SASEGT. The junction had 10 bases not matched to a gene; V was cut back by 4 bases and J by 5 bases. The length of the CDR3 is 16 residues. The CDR3: CASSGKELATTGELFF. In DNA form, the CDR3 reads TGTGCCAGCAGTGGAAAGGAACTAGCGACGACCGGGGAGCTGTTTTTT.